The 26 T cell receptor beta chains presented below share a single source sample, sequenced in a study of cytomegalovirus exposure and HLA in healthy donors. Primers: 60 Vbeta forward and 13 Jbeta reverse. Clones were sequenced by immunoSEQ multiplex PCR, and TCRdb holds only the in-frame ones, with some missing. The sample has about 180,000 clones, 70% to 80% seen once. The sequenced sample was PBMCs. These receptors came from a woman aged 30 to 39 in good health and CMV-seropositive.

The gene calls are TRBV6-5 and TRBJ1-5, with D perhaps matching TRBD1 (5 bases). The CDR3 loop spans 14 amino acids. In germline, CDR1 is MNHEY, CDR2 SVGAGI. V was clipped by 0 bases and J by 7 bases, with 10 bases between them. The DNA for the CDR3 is TGTGCCAGCAGTTACTCGGCCAGGGTGCAGCCCCAGCATTTT. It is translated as CASSYSARVQPQHF.

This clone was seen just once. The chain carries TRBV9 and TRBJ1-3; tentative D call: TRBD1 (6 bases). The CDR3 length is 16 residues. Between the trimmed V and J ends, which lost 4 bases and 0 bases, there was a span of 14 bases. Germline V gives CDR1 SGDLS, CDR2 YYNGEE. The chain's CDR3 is CASSPRTANSGNTIYF. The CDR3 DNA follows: TGTGCCAGCAGCCCCCGGACAGCAAACTCTGGAAACACCATATATTTT.

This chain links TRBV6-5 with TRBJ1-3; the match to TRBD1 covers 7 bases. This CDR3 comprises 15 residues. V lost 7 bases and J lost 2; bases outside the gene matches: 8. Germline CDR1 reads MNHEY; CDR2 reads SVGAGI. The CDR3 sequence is CASTPTGFAGNTIYF. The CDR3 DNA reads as TGTGCCAGCACTCCGACAGGGTTTGCTGGAAACACCATATATTTT.

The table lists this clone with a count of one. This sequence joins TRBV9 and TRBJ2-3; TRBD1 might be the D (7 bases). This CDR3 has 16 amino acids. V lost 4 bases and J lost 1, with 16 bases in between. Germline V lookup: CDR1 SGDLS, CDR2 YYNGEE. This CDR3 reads CASSPQGGWGTDTQYF. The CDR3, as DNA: TGTGCCAGCAGCCCCCAGGGGGGTTGGGGCACAGATACGCAGTATTTT.

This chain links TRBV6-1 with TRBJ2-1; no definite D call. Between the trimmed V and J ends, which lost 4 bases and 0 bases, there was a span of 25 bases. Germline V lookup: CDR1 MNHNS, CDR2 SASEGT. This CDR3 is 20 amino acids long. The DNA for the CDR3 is TGTGCCAGCAGTGTCGCGGCTGACCCGTTGCGCTACGCCTCCTACAATGAGCAGTTCTTC. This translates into CASSVAADPLRYASYNEQFF.

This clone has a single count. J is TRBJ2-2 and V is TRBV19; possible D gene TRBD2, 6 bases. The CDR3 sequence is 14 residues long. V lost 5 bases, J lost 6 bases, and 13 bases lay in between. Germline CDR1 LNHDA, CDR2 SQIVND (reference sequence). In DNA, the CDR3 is TGTGCCAGTAGTTTGGCGGGATCGGCCGGGGAGCTGTTTTTT. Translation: CASSLAGSAGELFF.

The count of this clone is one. This CDR3 is CASTGLAAGGELFF. CDR3 nucleotide sequence: TGTGCCAGCACCGGACTAGCTGCGGGCGGGGAGCTGTTTTTT. This sequence joins TRBV7-6 and TRBJ2-2; 8 bases are shared with TRBD2. V shed 7 bases, J shed 7 bases, and the junction held 8 bases outside the gene matches. This CDR3 contains 14 residues. Germline V lookup: CDR1 SGHVS, CDR2 FNYEAQ.

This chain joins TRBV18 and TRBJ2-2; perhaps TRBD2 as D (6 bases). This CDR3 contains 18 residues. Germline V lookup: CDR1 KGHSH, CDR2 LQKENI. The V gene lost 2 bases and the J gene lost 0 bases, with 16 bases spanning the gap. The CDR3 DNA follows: TGTGCCAGCTCACCAAATCGTGGAGGGGCCACGAACACCGGGGAGCTGTTTTTT. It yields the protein CASSPNRGGATNTGELFF. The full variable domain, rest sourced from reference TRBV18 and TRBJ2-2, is NAGVMQNPRHLVRRRGQEARLRCSPMKGHSHVYWYRQLPEEGLKFMVYLQKENIIDESGMPKERFSAEFPKEGPSILRIQQVVRGDSAAYFCASSPNRGGATNTGELFFGEGSRLTVL.

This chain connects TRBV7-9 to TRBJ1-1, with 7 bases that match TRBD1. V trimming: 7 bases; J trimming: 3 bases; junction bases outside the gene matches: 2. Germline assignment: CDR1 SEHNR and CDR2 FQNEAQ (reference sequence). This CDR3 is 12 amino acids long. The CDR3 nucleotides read TGTGCCAGCACCCAGGGGGACACTGAAGCTTTCTTT. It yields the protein CASTQGDTEAFF. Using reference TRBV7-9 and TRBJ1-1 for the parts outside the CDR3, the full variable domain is DTGVSQNPRHKITKRGQNVTFRCDPISEHNRLYWYRQTLGQGPEFLTYFQNEAQLEKSRLLSDRFSAERPKGSFSTLEIQRTEQGDSAMYLCASTQGDTEAFFGQGTRLTVV.

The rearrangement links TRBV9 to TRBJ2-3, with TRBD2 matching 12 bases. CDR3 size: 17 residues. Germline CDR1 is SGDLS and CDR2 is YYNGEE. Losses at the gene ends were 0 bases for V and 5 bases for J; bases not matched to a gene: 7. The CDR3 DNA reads TGTGCCAGCAGCGTAGAGGTGGGACTAGCGGGCGGAGATACGCAGTATTTT. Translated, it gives CASSVEVGLAGGDTQYF.

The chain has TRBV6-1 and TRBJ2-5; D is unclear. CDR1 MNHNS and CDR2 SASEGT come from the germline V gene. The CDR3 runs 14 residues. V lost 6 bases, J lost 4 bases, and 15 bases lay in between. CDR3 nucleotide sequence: TGTGCCAGCAGAACCACCCTCACCGGAGAGACCCAGTACTTC. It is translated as CASRTTLTGETQYF.

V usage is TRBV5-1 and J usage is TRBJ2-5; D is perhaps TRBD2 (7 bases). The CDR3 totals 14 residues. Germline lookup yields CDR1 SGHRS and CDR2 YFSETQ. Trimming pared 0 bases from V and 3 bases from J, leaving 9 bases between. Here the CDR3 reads CASSLGGGEETQYF. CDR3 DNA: TGCGCCAGCAGCTTGGGAGGGGGGGAAGAGACCCAGTACTTC.

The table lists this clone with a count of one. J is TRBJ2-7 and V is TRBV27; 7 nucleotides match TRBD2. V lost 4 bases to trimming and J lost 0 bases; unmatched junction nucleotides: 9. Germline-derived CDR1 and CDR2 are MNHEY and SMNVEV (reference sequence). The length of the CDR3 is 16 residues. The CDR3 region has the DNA TGTGCCAGCAGTTGGCTGCTCGCGGGAGACTCCTACGAGCAGTACTTC. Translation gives CASSWLLAGDSYEQYF.

The CDR3 DNA reads TGTGCCACCCCCGGCCAGGGTTTTGGTCGGCCCCAGCATTTT. Translation gives CATPGQGFGRPQHF. The chain joins TRBV10-3 to TRBJ1-5; a possible D gene is TRBD1 (5 bases). CDR3 length: 14 amino acids. V was shortened by 10 bases and J by 9 bases, with 22 bases between the two germline ends. The V gene's germline CDR1 is ENHRY and CDR2 SYGVKD.

In nucleotides, the CDR3 is TGTGCCAGCAGCCCAGGAGGAGGTCCTGTTAAAGACATTCAGTACTTC. This codes for CASSPGGGPVKDIQYF. This sequence joins TRBV11-3 and TRBJ2-4; a possible D gene is TRBD2 (5 bases). Trimming pared 5 bases from V and 8 bases from J, leaving 22 bases between. Germline V gene lookup returns CDR1 SGHNT and CDR2 YENEEA. The CDR3 is made up of 16 amino acids.

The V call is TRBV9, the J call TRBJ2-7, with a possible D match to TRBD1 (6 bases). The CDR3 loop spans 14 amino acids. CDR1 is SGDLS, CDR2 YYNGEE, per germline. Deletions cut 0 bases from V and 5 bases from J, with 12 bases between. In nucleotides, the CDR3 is TGTGCCAGCAGCGTAGCAGGGGCGTCGGACGAGCAGTACTTC. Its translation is CASSVAGASDEQYF.

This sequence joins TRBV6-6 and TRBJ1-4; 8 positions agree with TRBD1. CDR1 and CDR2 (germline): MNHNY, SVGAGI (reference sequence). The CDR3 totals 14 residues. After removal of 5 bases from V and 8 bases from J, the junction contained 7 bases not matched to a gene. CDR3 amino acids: CASSDRGGQEKLFF. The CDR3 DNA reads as TGTGCCAGCAGTGACAGGGGTGGACAGGAAAAACTGTTTTTT.

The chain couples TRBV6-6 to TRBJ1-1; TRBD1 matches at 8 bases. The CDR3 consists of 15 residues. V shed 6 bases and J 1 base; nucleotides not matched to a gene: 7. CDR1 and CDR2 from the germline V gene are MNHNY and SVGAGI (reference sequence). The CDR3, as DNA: TGTGCCAGCAGACGGGACGGACAGGGGAACACTGAAGCTTTCTTT. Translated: CASRRDGQGNTEAFF.

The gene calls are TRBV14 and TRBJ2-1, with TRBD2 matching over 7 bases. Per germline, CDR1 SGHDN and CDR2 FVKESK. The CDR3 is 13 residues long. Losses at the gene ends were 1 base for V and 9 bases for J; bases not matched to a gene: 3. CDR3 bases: TGTGCCAGCAGCCAAGTTAGGGAGGGTGAGCAGTTCTTC. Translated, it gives CASSQVREGEQFF.

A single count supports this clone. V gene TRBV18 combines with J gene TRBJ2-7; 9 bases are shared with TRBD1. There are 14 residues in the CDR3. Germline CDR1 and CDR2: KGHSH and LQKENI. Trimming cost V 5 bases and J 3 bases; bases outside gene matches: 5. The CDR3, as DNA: TGTGCCAGCTCAGGAACAGGGGGCATCTACGAGCAGTACTTC. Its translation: CASSGTGGIYEQYF.

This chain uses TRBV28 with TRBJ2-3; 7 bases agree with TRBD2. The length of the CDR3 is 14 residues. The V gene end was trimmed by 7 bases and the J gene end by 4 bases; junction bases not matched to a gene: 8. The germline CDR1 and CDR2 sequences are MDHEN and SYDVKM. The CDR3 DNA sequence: TGTGCCAGCACTGGGGGAGGGGTTGCAGATACGCAGTATTTT. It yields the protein CASTGGGVADTQYF.

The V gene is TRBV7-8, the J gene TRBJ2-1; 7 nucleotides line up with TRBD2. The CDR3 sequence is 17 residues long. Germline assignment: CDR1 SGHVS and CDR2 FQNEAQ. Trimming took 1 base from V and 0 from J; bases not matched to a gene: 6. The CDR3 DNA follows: TGTGCCAGCAGCTTAGATCTGGCGGGAGCCTCCTACAATGAGCAGTTCTTC. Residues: CASSLDLAGASYNEQFF.

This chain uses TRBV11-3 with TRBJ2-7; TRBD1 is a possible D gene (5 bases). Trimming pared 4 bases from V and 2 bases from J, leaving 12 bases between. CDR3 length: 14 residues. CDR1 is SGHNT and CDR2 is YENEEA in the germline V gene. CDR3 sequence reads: CASSSRVGAYEQYF. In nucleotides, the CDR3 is TGTGCCAGCAGCTCCCGAGTAGGGGCCTACGAGCAGTACTTC.

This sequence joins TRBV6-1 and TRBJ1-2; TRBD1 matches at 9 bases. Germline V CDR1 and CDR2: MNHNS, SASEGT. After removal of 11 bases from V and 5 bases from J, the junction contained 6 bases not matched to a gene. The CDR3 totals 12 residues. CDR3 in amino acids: CAGGQGRYGYTF. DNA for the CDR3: TGTGCCGGAGGACAGGGGAGGTATGGCTACACCTTC.

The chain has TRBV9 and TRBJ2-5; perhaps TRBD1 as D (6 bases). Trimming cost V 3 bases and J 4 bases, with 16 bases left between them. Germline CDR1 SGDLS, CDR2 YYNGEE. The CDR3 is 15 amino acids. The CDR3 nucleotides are TGTGCCAGCAGCGCCACACAGGGTAGGATAGAGACCCAGTACTTC. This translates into CASSATQGRIETQYF.

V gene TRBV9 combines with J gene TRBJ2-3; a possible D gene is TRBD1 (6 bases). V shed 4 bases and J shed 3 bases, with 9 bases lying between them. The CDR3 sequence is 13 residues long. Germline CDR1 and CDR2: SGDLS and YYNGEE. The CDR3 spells CASSLGTTDTQYF. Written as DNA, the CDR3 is TGTGCCAGCAGCCTCGGGACAACAGATACGCAGTATTTT.